This T cell receptor (beta chain) originates from a study of shared clonotypes between healthy human individuals. Here immunoSEQ multiplex PCR was the method, and the copy in TCRdb shows in-frame clones only, minus some. The table has 300,000 to 400,000 clones, roughly 70% seen once. This clone has just a few counts. The sequenced sample was memory CD4+ T cells sorted from blood. As for subset: CD45RA-negative fraction. The sequence came from a man aged 25 to 45 in good health.

The chain's CDR3 is CASSLDGTGLDTQYF. The CDR3 nucleotides read TGTGCCAGCAGCTTGGATGGGACAGGGCTAGATACGCAGTATTTT. J is TRBJ2-3 and V is TRBV5-8; TRBD1 aligns across 9 bases. Germline lookup yields CDR1 SGHTS and CDR2 YDEGEE. Unmatched junction bases numbered 4, after V lost 0 bases and J lost 5 bases. The CDR3 loop spans 15 amino acids.